The 27 T cell receptor beta chains presented below share a single source sample, sequenced in a study of shared clonotypes between healthy human individuals. The repertoire was sequenced with immunoSEQ multiplex PCR; TCRdb's copy has only in-frame clones and lacks some. In the table there are hundreds of thousands of clones, around four fifths of which are singletons. What was sequenced was memory CD4+ T cells sorted from blood. The subset is: CD45RA-negative fraction. These receptors were collected from a woman in her 30s in good health.

This clone occurred many times. The chain is built from TRBV19 and TRBJ1-5; D ambiguous. Germline V gene data show CDR1 as LNHDA and CDR2 as SQIVND (reference sequence). V was shortened by 6 bases and J by 2 bases, with 11 bases between the two germline ends. This CDR3 comprises 14 residues. The chain's CDR3 is CASRKGLGNQPQHF. The CDR3 DNA reads as TGTGCCAGTAGGAAAGGCTTAGGCAATCAGCCCCAGCATTTT.

This chain joins TRBV11-1 and TRBJ1-2, with unresolved D. V lost 3 bases to trimming and J lost 4 bases, with 9 bases between them. Germline CDR1 reads SGHAT; CDR2 reads FQDESV (reference sequence). The CDR3 length is 13 residues. CDR3: CASSLDGSYGYTF. In DNA, the CDR3 is TGTGCCAGCAGCTTGGACGGATCCTATGGCTACACCTTC.

The chain combines TRBV5-1 with TRBJ1-1; D might be TRBD1 (6 bases). This CDR3 spans 15 amino acids. The ends were cut back, 0 bases at V and 0 bases at J, with 9 bases in the middle. From germline, CDR1 is SGHRS and CDR2 YFSETQ. The CDR3 protein is CASSLAPGVNTEAFF. CDR3 DNA: TGCGCCAGCAGCTTGGCCCCAGGGGTGAACACTGAAGCTTTCTTT.

This chain links TRBV5-1 with TRBJ2-3, with a weak D call TRBD1 (6 bases). In germline, CDR1 is SGHRS, CDR2 YFSETQ. The CDR3 loop spans 16 amino acids. The V end was cut by 0 bases, the J end by 2 bases, with 13 bases between. The CDR3 sequence: CASSLDGQLITDTQYF. In nucleotides, the CDR3 is TGCGCCAGCAGCTTGGACGGACAGCTAATCACAGATACGCAGTATTTT.

The chain has TRBV4-2 and TRBJ2-7; 9 bases line up with TRBD2. The CDR3 is 16 residues long. Germline-derived CDR1 and CDR2 are LGHNA and YNFKEQ. With 4 bases clipped from V and 4 bases from J, the junction kept 11 bases outside the gene matches. CDR3 amino acids: CASSRRLAGNRYEQYF. CDR3 coding DNA: TGTGCCAGCAGCCGACGGCTAGCGGGAAATCGGTACGAGCAGTACTTC.

By share, this clone ranks as medium-sized. The chain couples TRBV5-1 to TRBJ2-1, with D perhaps matching TRBD2 (5 bases). With 4 bases removed from V and 9 bases from J, the gap between germline ends came to 17 bases. Germline values: CDR1 SGHRS, CDR2 YFSETQ. This CDR3 is built from 14 residues. The CDR3, as DNA: TGCGCCAGCAGCCCCTTAACGGAGGCGGGTGAGCAGTTCTTC. It encodes CASSPLTEAGEQFF. Based on the CDR3 plus reference TRBV5-1 and TRBJ2-1, the full variable domain is KAGVTQTPRYLIKTRGQQVTLSCSPISGHRSVSWYQQTPGQGLQFLFEYFSETQRNKGNFPGRFSGRQFSNSRSEMNVSTLELGDSALYLCASSPLTEAGEQFFGPGTRLTVL.

This clone was observed a single time. The gene calls are TRBV7-3 and TRBJ2-2, with unresolved D. Germline V CDR1 and CDR2: SGHTA, FQGTGA. Trimming took off 4 bases at V and 2 bases at J, with 5 bases between the two ends. This CDR3 spans 13 amino acids. As DNA, the CDR3 is TGTGCCAGCAGCTCCCCTAACACCGGGGAGCTGTTTTTT. This encodes CASSSPNTGELFF.

The chain links TRBV29-1 to TRBJ1-2; 7 bases match TRBD1. V trimming: 7 bases; J trimming: 4 bases; junction bases outside the gene matches: 9. The germline gives CDR1 SQVTM, CDR2 ANQGSEA. The CDR3 sequence is 13 residues long. As DNA, the CDR3 is TGCAGCGCAGCAGGACAGGCGGGCTATGGCTACACCTTC. As protein: CSAAGQAGYGYTF.

The V and J genes are TRBV5-6 and TRBJ1-5, with D perhaps matching TRBD1 (5 bases). The CDR3 contains 15 residues. V dropped 3 bases and J dropped 7 bases, with 17 bases sitting between them. Germline loops: CDR1 SGHDT, CDR2 YYEEEE. The CDR3: CASSSFRQGAQPQHF. The CDR3 bases are TGTGCCAGCAGCTCCTTTAGGCAGGGAGCGCAGCCCCAGCATTTT.

The gene calls are TRBV5-1 and TRBJ2-3, with 10 bases that match TRBD2. There are 16 residues in the CDR3. The germline V gene has CDR1 SGHRS and CDR2 YFSETQ. Trimming at V came to 4 bases and at J to 4 bases, leaving 9 bases not matched to a gene. The CDR3 reads CASSESAGGPADTQYF. DNA for the CDR3: TGCGCCAGCAGCGAATCAGCGGGAGGGCCAGCAGATACGCAGTATTTT.

This chain links TRBV6-5 with TRBJ2-1; TRBD2 might be the D (6 bases). Trimming shortened V by 6 bases and J by 6 bases, and 18 bases separated the two germline ends. This CDR3 has 15 residues. The germline CDR1 and CDR2 sequences are MNHEY and SVGAGI. For the CDR3, the DNA is TGTGCCAGCAGACCTGAAGTAGCGGTATCCAATGAGCAGTTCTTC. Translated: CASRPEVAVSNEQFF.

The rearrangement joins TRBV6-1 to TRBJ1-5, with a weak D call TRBD1 (5 bases). Trimming left V 2 bases short and J 1 base short, with 9 bases between. CDR1 MNHNS and CDR2 SASEGT come from the germline V gene. The CDR3 contains 15 residues. Here the CDR3 reads CASSETGGSNQPQHF. The DNA for the CDR3 is TGTGCCAGCAGTGAAACAGGCGGGAGCAATCAGCCCCAGCATTTT.

This clone showed up many times. The rearrangement links TRBV19 to TRBJ2-4, with TRBD2 as a possible D gene (6 bases). In germline, CDR1 is LNHDA, CDR2 SQIVND (reference sequence). Trimming cost V 6 bases and J 6 bases, with 12 bases left between them. The CDR3 has 13 amino acids. The CDR3 nucleotides read TGTGCCAGTAGGGGCGCGGGGACAAACATTCAGTACTTC. Protein sequence: CASRGAGTNIQYF.

The gene calls are TRBV5-1 and TRBJ2-2, with TRBD1 matching over 12 bases. Germline trimming cut 4 bases from V and 4 bases from J; bases unmatched to any gene: 5. There are 16 residues in the CDR3. The V gene's germline CDR1 is SGHRS and CDR2 YFSETQ. CDR3 sequence (DNA): TGCGCCAGCAGCGGAGGGACAGGGGGCCTCACCGGGGAGCTGTTTTTT. Its protein is CASSGGTGGLTGELFF.

J is TRBJ2-3 and V is TRBV4-2; 9 bases fit TRBD2. With 4 bases clipped from V and 8 bases from J, the junction kept 13 bases outside the gene matches. CDR1 and CDR2 (germline): LGHNA, YNFKEQ. The CDR3 spans 16 residues. The CDR3 here is CASSPGLAFSGGTQYF. The CDR3 DNA sequence: TGTGCCAGCAGCCCCGGACTAGCGTTCTCGGGGGGTACGCAGTATTTT.

This clone was detected a few times. The chain has TRBV27 and TRBJ1-1, with TRBD1 as a possible D gene (6 bases). Trimming took 6 bases from V and 2 from J, leaving 19 bases between them. The CDR3 contains 16 residues. The germline V gene has CDR1 MNHEY and CDR2 SMNVEV (reference sequence). The CDR3 is CASSRSRGGGNTEAFF. CDR3 in DNA: TGTGCCAGCAGCCGATCTAGGGGGGGCGGAAACACTGAAGCTTTCTTT.

Of note for this clone: A read error may be the cause here, since a much bigger clone is one base away. The V and J genes are TRBV5-1 and TRBJ2-6; D unresolved. V dropped 0 bases and J dropped 0 bases, with 4 bases sitting between them. The CDR3 runs 15 residues. Germline V gene sequence: CDR1 SGHRS, CDR2 YFSETQ. The DNA of the CDR3 is TGCGCCAGCAGCTTGGCTCTCTCTGGGGCCAACGTCCTGACTTTC. It codes for CASSLALSGANVLTF. The variable domain in full, with the rest retrieved from reference TRBV5-1 and TRBJ2-6, is KAGVTQTPRYLIKTRGQQVTLSCSPISGHRSVSWYQQTPGQGLQFLFEYFSETQRNKGNFPGRFSGRQFSNSRSEMNVSTLELGDSALYLCASSLALSGANVLTFGAGSRLTVL.

This rearrangement joins TRBV7-6 to TRBJ2-7; perhaps TRBD2 as D (5 bases). Germline V lookup: CDR1 SGHVS, CDR2 FNYEAQ. The CDR3 spans 15 residues. Between the trimmed V and J ends, which lost 5 bases and 0 bases, there was a span of 14 bases. The DNA of the CDR3 is TGTGCCAGCAGCGCAGGACTCCTGGACTCCTACGAGCAGTACTTC. Protein product: CASSAGLLDSYEQYF.

The J gene is TRBJ1-2, the V gene TRBV6-1; D is perhaps TRBD1 (6 bases). Trimming took off 7 bases at V and 7 bases at J, with 19 bases between the two ends. The CDR3 is 14 residues long. The germline gives CDR1 MNHNS, CDR2 SASEGT. CDR3 DNA sequence: TGTGCCAGCATTCTCGTTGAGGGGGTACGTGGCTACACCTTC. Residues: CASILVEGVRGYTF.

The chain joins TRBV7-8 to TRBJ2-7; maybe TRBD1 (6 bases). Trimming pared 1 base from V and 1 base from J, leaving 8 bases between. The CDR3 sequence is 14 residues long. Germline CDR1 and CDR2: SGHVS and FQNEAQ. The CDR3: CASSLEGESYEQYF. The CDR3 nucleotides read TGTGCCAGCAGCTTAGAGGGGGAGTCCTACGAGCAGTACTTC.

The rearrangement uses TRBV27 and TRBJ1-1; a weak D match, TRBD1 (5 bases). Germline V CDR1 and CDR2: MNHEY, SMNVEV (reference sequence). CDR3 length: 14 residues. V lost 7 bases and J lost 4, with 16 bases in between. The CDR3 DNA follows: TGTGCCAGCACCGACTCAGGGTTGGGCACTGAAGCTTTCTTT. Amino acids: CASTDSGLGTEAFF.

The rearrangement links TRBV7-2 to TRBJ2-7; perhaps TRBD1 as D (6 bases). Germline-derived CDR1 and CDR2 are SGHTA and FQGNSA. V was trimmed by 5 bases and J by 10 bases, leaving 21 bases between them. The CDR3 has 14 residues. The DNA for the CDR3 is TGTGCCAGCAGCCTGAGGGACACCGGTACGGGACAGTACTTC. It encodes CASSLRDTGTGQYF. Looking up the rest from reference TRBV7-2 and TRBJ2-7 gives the full variable domain: GAGVSQSPSNKVTEKGKDVELRCDPISGHTALYWYRQSLGQGLEFLIYFQGNSAPDKSGLPSDRFSAERTGGSVSTLTIQRTQQEDSAVYLCASSLRDTGTGQYFGPGTRLTVT.

The chain employs TRBV30 and TRBJ2-7; D is possibly TRBD1 (6 bases). Germline-derived CDR1 and CDR2 are GTSNPN and SVGIG (reference sequence). This CDR3 spans 14 amino acids. V was clipped by 0 bases and J by 3 bases, with 12 bases between them. The CDR3 spells CAWSVGQGYYEQYF. For the CDR3, the DNA is TGTGCCTGGAGTGTGGGGCAGGGGTACTACGAGCAGTACTTC.

This clone was counted only a few times. The chain is built from TRBV18 and TRBJ2-1; D gene uncertain. Germline V gives CDR1 KGHSH, CDR2 LQKENI. V lost 3 bases, J lost 6 bases, and 3 bases lay in between. This CDR3 is 11 amino acids long. CDR3 loop: CASSPTNEQFF. The CDR3 coding sequence is TGTGCCAGCTCACCGACCAATGAGCAGTTCTTC.

The rearrangement uses TRBV27 and TRBJ2-2; 10 bases match TRBD2. CDR3 size: 18 residues. The V segment lost 4 bases and the J segment 3 bases; nucleotides outside the gene matches: 11. CDR1 is MNHEY, CDR2 SMNVEV, per germline (reference sequence). The DNA of the CDR3 is TGTGCCAGCAGTTCAACACCGGGACTAGCGCTAGACACCGGGGAGCTGTTTTTT. The encoded protein is CASSSTPGLALDTGELFF.

Worth noting for this clone: This specimen includes other DNA sequences encoding the same CDR3. This rearrangement joins TRBV5-1 to TRBJ2-1; the D gene is possibly TRBD2 (5 bases). Looked up from germline, CDR1 is SGHRS and CDR2 is YFSETQ. Trimming took 2 bases from V and 2 from J, leaving 11 bases between them. There are 15 residues in the CDR3. The CDR3 region has the DNA TGCGCCAGCAGCTTTTCCAGCGGTGCCTACAATGAGCAGTTCTTC. It encodes CASSFSSGAYNEQFF.

This clone appeared once. The V call is TRBV7-3, the J call TRBJ2-2; 8 nucleotides align to TRBD1. The germline CDR1 and CDR2 sequences are SGHTA and FQGTGA. This CDR3 comprises 17 residues. The V gene end was trimmed by 4 bases and the J gene end by 2 bases; junction bases not matched to a gene: 9. CDR3 bases: TGTGCCAGCAGCTCAGGGACAGGCGCTACCAACACCGGGGAGCTGTTTTTT. Amino acid sequence: CASSSGTGATNTGELFF.